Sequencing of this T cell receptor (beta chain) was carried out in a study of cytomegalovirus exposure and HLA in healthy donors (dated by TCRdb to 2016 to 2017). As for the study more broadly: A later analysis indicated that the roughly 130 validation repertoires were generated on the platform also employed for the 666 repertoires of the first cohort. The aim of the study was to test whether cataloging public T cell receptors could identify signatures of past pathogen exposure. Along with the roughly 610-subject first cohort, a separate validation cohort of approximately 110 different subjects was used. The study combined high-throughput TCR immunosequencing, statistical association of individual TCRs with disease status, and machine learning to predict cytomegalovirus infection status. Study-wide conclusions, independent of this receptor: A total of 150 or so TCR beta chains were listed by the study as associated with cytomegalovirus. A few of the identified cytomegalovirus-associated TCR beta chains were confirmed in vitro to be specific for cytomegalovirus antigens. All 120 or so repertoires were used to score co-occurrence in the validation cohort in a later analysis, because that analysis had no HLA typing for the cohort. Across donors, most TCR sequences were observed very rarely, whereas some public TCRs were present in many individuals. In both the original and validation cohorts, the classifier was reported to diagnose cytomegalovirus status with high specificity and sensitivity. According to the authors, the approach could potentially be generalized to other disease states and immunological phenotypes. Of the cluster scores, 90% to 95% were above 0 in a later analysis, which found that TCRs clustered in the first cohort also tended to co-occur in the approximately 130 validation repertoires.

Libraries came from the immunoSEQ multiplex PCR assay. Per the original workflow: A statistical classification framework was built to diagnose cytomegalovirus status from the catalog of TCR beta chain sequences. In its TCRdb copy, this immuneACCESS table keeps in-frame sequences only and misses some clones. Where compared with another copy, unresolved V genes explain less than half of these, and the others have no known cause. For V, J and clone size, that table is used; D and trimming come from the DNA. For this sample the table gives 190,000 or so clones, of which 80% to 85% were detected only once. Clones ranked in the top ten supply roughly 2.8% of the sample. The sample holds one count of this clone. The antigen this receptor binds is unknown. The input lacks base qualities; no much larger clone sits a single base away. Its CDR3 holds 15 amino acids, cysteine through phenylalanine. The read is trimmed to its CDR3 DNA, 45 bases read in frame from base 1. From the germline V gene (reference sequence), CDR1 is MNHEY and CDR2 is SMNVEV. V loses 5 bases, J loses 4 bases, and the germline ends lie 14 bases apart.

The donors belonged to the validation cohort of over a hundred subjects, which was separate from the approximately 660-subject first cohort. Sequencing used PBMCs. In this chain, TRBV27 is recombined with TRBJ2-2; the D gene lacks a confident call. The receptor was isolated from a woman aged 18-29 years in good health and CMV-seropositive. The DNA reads TGTGCCAGCAGTCTCACCTCAGCGTCCACCGGGGAGCTGTTTTTT. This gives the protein CASSLTSASTGELFF.